This T cell receptor beta chain was profiled in a study of neoadjuvant anti-PD-1 for oral cavity cancer. Study background: Most patients had three to four biweekly doses of 3 mg/kg nivolumab before resection. Points from the study as a whole: Greater tumor shrinkage accompanied bigger post-treatment sizes of preexisting clones.

V shed 10 bases, J shed 0 bases, and the junction held 5 bases outside the gene matches. The CDR3 extends over 13 amino acids. Per the germline V gene, CDR1 is WNHNN and CDR2 is SYGVQD (reference sequence). Assay used: immunoSEQ multiplex PCR; TCRdb lists only in-frame clones, some missing. This table has under 14,000 clones, more than 45% appearing once. A remark on this clone: Its cognate antigen is unknown.

The rearrangement uses TRBV10-1 and TRBJ2-7; 8 bases align to TRBD2. The sequenced sample was tumor tissue, obtained before nivolumab (anti-PD-1) treatment. The TCR sequence derives from a person between 40 and 85 years old with oral cavity squamous cell carcinoma. The CDR3 DNA reads as TGCGCCACAGCGGGGGCGAACTCCTACGAGCAGTACTTC. Translation gives CATAGANSYEQYF.